This T cell receptor (beta chain) was observed in a study of blood T cells in healthy people across ages. The study, taken as a whole, reports: Donors of long life had a larger count of naive CD4+ cells and greater diversity than aged donors.

V lost 3 bases to trimming and J lost 7 bases, with 19 bases between them. The CDR3 is 14 residues long. Per germline, CDR1 DFQATT and CDR2 SNEGSKA (reference sequence). This clonotype came up a few times. Its antigen is unknown. The people who gave samples were healthy Caucasians from Russia, aged roughly 6 to 100. A second about 7 to 12 cycle PCR used barcoded and J-beta primers. TCRdb called the 5' RACE reads again in MiXCR, with one record for every CDR3 protein. The data contain approximately 1,100,000 distinct CDR3 sequences, under 45% of them singletons. Sequencing was performed on blood. This TCR was sampled from a woman aged 55-69 years in good health. The chain recombines TRBV20-1 with TRBJ2-7; D unclear. CDR3 protein: CSARWYCRPNEQYF. CDR3 DNA: TGCAGTGCTAGGTGGTATTGCAGGCCTAATGAGCAGTACTTC.